These 11 T cell receptor beta chains came from one sample sequenced in a study of T cells in Graves' hyperthyroidism and ophthalmopathy. There were TCR beta CDR3 regions amplified from RNA transcripts. The HTBI set primed first-round TCR CDR3 RT-PCR. TCRdb analysed the multiplex PCR reads with MiXCR anew, one entry per CDR3 protein. This sample has some 440,000 distinct CDR3 sequences; about a sixth occur once, and the top ten carry roughly 14%. The sample was blood. Receptors originate from a woman under 30 with Graves' hyperthyroidism.

This clonotype has more than one count but fewer than ten. V is TRBV18 and J is TRBJ2-1; D may match TRBD1 or TRBD2 (5 bases each). Trimming pared 10 bases from V and 5 bases from J, leaving 18 bases between. Germline CDR1 and CDR2: KGHSH and LQKENI. The CDR3 has 14 residues. The DNA for the CDR3 is TGTGCCACCAAAGGAGAGAGGGGACACAATGAGCAGTTCTTC. Translating it yields CATKGERGHNEQFF.

At least ten counts were recorded for this clonotype. The CDR3, as DNA: TGTGCCAGCAGTGAAGCTAGCGGGGTCTTACCAGATACGCAGTATTTT. Translated, it gives CASSEASGVLPDTQYF. The chain uses TRBV2 and TRBJ2-3; TRBD2 matches 8 bases. CDR3 length: 16 amino acids. The junction had 6 bases not matched to a gene; V was cut back by 0 bases and J by 4 bases. Germline CDR1 reads SNHLY; CDR2 reads FYNNEI.

V usage is TRBV20-1 and J usage is TRBJ1-1; 9 nucleotides align to TRBD1. The V gene's germline CDR1 is DFQATT and CDR2 SNEGSKA (reference sequence). The trim removed 3 bases at V and 0 bases at J, leaving 8 bases unmatched. The CDR3 sequence is 16 residues long. Here the CDR3 reads CSASWFTGGLNTEAFF. CDR3 bases: TGCAGTGCTAGTTGGTTTACAGGGGGCTTGAACACTGAAGCTTTCTTT.

This clonotype was observed at least ten times. The chain employs TRBV7-2 and TRBJ1-2, with D perhaps TRBD1 (6 bases). This CDR3 contains 16 residues. The V gene's germline CDR1 is SGHTA and CDR2 FQGNSA. With 2 bases removed from V and 7 bases from J, the gap between germline ends came to 20 bases. The DNA of the CDR3 is TGTGCCAGCAGCTTATCATCTCCGGGGGCGAGGGGTGGCTACACCTTC. Protein product: CASSLSSPGARGGYTF.

In this sample, this clonotype turned up many times. The gene calls are TRBV11-2 and TRBJ1-6, with a tentative D call TRBD1 (5 bases). CDR1 SGHAT and CDR2 FQNNGV come from the germline V gene. The CDR3 is 16 amino acids. Deletions cut 1 base from V and 6 bases from J, with 13 bases between. The chain's CDR3 is CASSLVPGHTNSPLHF. The CDR3 nucleotides are TGTGCCAGCAGCTTAGTGCCAGGGCACACTAATTCACCCCTCCACTTT.

In this sample, this clonotype turned up many times. The chain recombines TRBV7-2 with TRBJ2-7, with TRBD2 identical over 9 bases. CDR1 SGHTA and CDR2 FQGNSA come from the germline V gene. Trimming took 1 base from V and 0 from J; bases not matched to a gene: 4. The CDR3 covers 16 residues. The CDR3 DNA sequence: TGTGCCAGCAGCTTAGGTGGCGGGGGGGGCTCCTACGAGCAGTACTTC. Protein sequence: CASSLGGGGGSYEQYF.

This clonotype was seen more than once but under ten times. The chain carries TRBV15 and TRBJ2-3; the D gene is possibly TRBD2 (7 bases). The CDR3 totals 18 residues. In germline, CDR1 is LNHNV, CDR2 YYDKDF (reference sequence). V was clipped by 2 bases and J by 4 bases, with 22 bases between them. CDR3 amino acids: CATSRPQRGGPLADTQYF. The CDR3, as DNA: TGTGCCACCAGCAGACCTCAAAGGGGGGGACCGCTCGCAGATACGCAGTATTTT.

For the CDR3, the DNA is TGTGCCAGTAGTTTGGGACTAGCGCTGAATGAGCAGTTCTTC. Translating it yields CASSLGLALNEQFF. The chain has TRBV19 and TRBJ2-1, with TRBD2 matching over 10 bases. Per the germline V gene, CDR1 is LNHDA and CDR2 is SQIVND (reference sequence). The CDR3 is 14 residues long. V was clipped by 5 bases and J by 7 bases; unmatched bases: 5.

This clonotype was seen repeatedly, ten times or more. V is TRBV5-1 and J is TRBJ2-3; a possible D gene is TRBD1 (6 bases). Trimming pared 1 base from V and 3 bases from J, leaving 18 bases between. Germline V gene data show CDR1 as SGHRS and CDR2 as YFSETQ. The CDR3 spans 17 residues. Here the CDR3 reads CASSLNPTGYRTDTQYF. In DNA form, the CDR3 reads TGCGCCAGCAGCTTGAACCCCACAGGGTACAGGACAGATACGCAGTATTTT.

This clonotype was found a few times. The genes are TRBV5-1 and TRBJ2-2, with a weak D call TRBD2 (6 bases). The CDR3 totals 17 residues. Per the germline V gene, CDR1 is SGHRS and CDR2 is YFSETQ. The ends were cut back, 4 bases at V and 4 bases at J, with 20 bases in the middle. CDR3 nucleotides: TGCGCCAGCAGCGGCGGGACTCTCGGCGACTCCACCGGGGAGCTGTTTTTT. It encodes CASSGGTLGDSTGELFF. Complete variable domain (other parts from reference TRBV5-1 and TRBJ2-2): KAGVTQTPRYLIKTRGQQVTLSCSPISGHRSVSWYQQTPGQGLQFLFEYFSETQRNKGNFPGRFSGRQFSNSRSEMNVSTLELGDSALYLCASSGGTLGDSTGELFFGEGSRLTVL.

The V and J genes are TRBV13 and TRBJ2-1; 7 bases map to TRBD1. The CDR3 sequence is 15 residues long. Germline V CDR1 and CDR2: PRHDT, FYEKMQ (reference sequence). The J segment lost 7 bases and the V segment lost 2 bases, leaving 8 bases of the junction unmatched. The CDR3 DNA reads TGTGCCAGCAGCTTACCACAGGGGTTACCGAATGAGCAGTTCTTC. Protein product: CASSLPQGLPNEQFF. The whole variable domain, remainder taken from reference TRBV13 and TRBJ2-1, is AAGVIQSPRHLIKEKRETATLKCYPIPRHDTVYWYQQGPGQDPQFLISFYEKMQSDKGSIPDRFSAQQFSDYHSELNMSSLELGDSALYFCASSLPQGLPNEQFFGPGTRLTVL.